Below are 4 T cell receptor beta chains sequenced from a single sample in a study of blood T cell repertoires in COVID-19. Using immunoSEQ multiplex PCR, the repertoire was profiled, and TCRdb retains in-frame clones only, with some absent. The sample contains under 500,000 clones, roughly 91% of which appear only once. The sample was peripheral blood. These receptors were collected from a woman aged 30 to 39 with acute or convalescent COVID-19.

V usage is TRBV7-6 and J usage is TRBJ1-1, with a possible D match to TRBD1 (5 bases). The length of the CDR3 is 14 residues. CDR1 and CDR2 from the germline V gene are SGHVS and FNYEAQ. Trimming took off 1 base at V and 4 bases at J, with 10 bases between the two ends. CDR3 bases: TGTGCCAGCAGCTTAGGGACAAAACTCACTGAAGCTTTCTTT. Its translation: CASSLGTKLTEAFF. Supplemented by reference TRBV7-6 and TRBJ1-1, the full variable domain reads GAGVSQSPRYKVTKRGQDVALRCDPISGHVSLYWYRQALGQGPEFLTYFNYEAQQDKSGLPNDRFSAERPEGSISTLTIQRTEQRDSAMYRCASSLGTKLTEAFFGQGTRLTVV.

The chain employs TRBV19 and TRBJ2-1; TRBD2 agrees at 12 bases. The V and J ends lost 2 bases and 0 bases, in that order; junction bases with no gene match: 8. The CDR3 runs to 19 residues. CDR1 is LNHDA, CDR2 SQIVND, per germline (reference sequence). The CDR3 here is CASSISGLAGGSSYNEQFF. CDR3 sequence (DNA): TGTGCCAGTAGTATATCGGGCCTAGCGGGGGGGAGCTCCTACAATGAGCAGTTCTTC.

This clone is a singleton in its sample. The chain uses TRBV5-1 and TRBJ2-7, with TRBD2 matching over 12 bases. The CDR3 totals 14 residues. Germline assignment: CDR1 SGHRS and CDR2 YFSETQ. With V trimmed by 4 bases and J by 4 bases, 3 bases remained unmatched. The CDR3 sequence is CASSPSGGEYEQYF. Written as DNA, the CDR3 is TGCGCCAGCAGCCCTAGCGGGGGGGAATACGAGCAGTACTTC.

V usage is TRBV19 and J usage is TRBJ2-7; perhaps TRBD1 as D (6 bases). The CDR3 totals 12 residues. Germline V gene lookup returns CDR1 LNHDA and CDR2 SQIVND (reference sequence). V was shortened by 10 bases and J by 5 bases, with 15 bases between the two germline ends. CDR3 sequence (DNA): TGTGCCACTACAGGGTATTCTGACGAGCAGTACTTC. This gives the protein CATTGYSDEQYF.